This TCR beta chain was identified during a study of T cells in localized non-small cell lung cancer. Study observations and caveats: Sequencing involved a lone tumor region, leaving heterogeneity possible. Uninvolved adjacent lung showed the highest T cell clonality, exceeding tumor. Researchers found a median roughly 50 of the top 100 tumor clones in adjacent lung. Patients showing higher blood T cell density tended to see longer overall survival.

About this clone itself: Its cognate antigen is unknown.

Some clones are missing from TCRdb's copy, which holds only in-frame ones; the method was immunoSEQ multiplex PCR. The sample shows 100,000 to 150,000 clones, around 89% of them seen only once. The germline CDR1 and CDR2 sequences are SGHAT and FQDESV (reference sequence). The CDR3 runs 15 residues. Losses at the gene ends were 5 bases for V and 7 bases for J; bases not matched to a gene: 8. This TCR came from a female donor older than 55 with stage I lung adenocarcinoma. The source was peripheral blood, collected before any cancer treatment. The chain couples TRBV11-1 to TRBJ2-1; 10 positions agree with TRBD2. The CDR3: CASSPFTSGKNEQFF. DNA of the CDR3: TGTGCCAGCAGCCCCTTTACTAGCGGGAAAAATGAGCAGTTCTTC.